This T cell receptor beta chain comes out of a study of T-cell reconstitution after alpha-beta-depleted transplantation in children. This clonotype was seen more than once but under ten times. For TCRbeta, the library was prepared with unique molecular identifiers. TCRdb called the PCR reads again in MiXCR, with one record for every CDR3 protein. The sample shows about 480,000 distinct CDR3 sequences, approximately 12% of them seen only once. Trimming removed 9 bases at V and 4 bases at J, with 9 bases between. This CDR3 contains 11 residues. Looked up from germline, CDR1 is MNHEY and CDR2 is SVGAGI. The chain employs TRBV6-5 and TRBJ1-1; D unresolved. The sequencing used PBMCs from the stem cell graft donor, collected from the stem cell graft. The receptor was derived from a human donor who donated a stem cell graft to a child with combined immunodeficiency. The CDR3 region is CASEAGTEAFF. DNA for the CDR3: TGTGCCAGTGAGGCAGGCACTGAAGCTTTCTTT.